This T cell receptor (beta chain) derives from a study of response to subunit inactivated influenza vaccine. TCRdb re-analysed the RT-PCR reads in MiXCR, keeping a single row per CDR3 protein. The table includes 800,000 to 1,000,000 distinct CDR3 sequences, approximately 22% detected once. This clonotype was counted between two and nine times. CDR1 SQVTM and CDR2 ANQGSEA come from the germline V gene. The length of the CDR3 is 13 residues. Trimming stripped 5 bases from V and 5 bases from J, with 15 bases between. The rearrangement joins TRBV29-1 to TRBJ2-5; D assignment may be TRBD1 or TRBD2 (6 bases each). Sequenced material: PBMCs from blood, taken roughly 5 days after vaccination. The TCR sequence derives from a man in his fifties who received an inactivated influenza vaccine. In DNA form, the CDR3 reads TGCAGCGTTCGCGGGGCAGGGGTGGAGACCCAGTACTTC. This codes for CSVRGAGVETQYF. Looking up the rest from reference TRBV29-1 and TRBJ2-5 gives the full variable domain: SAVISQKPSRDICQRGTSLTIQCQVDSQVTMMFWYRQQPGQSLTLIATANQGSEATYESGFVIDKFPISRPNLTFSTLTVSNMSPEDSSIYLCSVRGAGVETQYFGPGTRLLVL.